The clone carrying this T cell receptor (beta chain) is a singleton in its sample. Its specificity is not known. A marrow graft followed busulfan-fludarabine conditioning, with cyclophosphamide on days +3 and +4. This entry is derived from a study of T cells after posttransplantation cyclophosphamide. Study-level points and caveats: Skin or GI-infiltrating T cells shared few TRB sequences with blood. Donor CD8+ memory clones often dominated recipient blood repertoires at later times. After PTCy, TRB diversity resembled that of CNI/methotrexate controls.

Here immunoSEQ multiplex PCR was the method, and the copy in TCRdb shows in-frame clones only, minus some. The sample contains 1,600 or so clones, 60% to 75% of which appear only once. There are 15 residues in the CDR3. The gene calls are TRBV21-1 and TRBJ1-3; whether TRBD1, the table's D call, matches the DNA was not checked. TRBV21-1 is given as a pseudogene. The receptor's source is a female patient over 55 who received an allogeneic stem cell transplant from a related donor and was CMV-positive. The T cells may come from the graft donor. The specimen was CD4+ T cells sorted from blood, collected after allogeneic stem cell transplant with posttransplant cyclophosphamide. In nucleotides, the CDR3 is TGTGCCAGCAGCTCTCGGACAGGGAAAAGAAACACCATATATTTT. Translating it yields CASSSRTGKRNTIYF.